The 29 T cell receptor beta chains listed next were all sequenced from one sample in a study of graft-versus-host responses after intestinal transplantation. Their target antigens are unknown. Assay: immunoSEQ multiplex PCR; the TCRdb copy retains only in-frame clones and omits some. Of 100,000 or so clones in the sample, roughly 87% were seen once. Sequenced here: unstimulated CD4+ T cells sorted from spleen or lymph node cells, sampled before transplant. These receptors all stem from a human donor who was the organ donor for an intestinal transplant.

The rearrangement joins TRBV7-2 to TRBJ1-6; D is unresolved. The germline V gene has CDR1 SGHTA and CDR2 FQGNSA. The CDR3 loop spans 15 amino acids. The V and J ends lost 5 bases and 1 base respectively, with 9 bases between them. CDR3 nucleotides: TGTGCCAGCAGCCGAGATATGTCCTATAATTCACCCCTCCACTTT. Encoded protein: CASSRDMSYNSPLHF.

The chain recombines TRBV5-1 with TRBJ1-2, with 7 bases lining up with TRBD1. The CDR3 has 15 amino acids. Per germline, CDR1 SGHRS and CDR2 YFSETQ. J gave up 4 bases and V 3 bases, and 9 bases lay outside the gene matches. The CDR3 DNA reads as TGCGCCAGCAGCTCGGACGCGACAGGGATCTATGGCTACACCTTC. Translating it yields CASSSDATGIYGYTF. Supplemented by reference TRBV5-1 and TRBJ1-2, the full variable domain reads KAGVTQTPRYLIKTRGQQVTLSCSPISGHRSVSWYQQTPGQGLQFLFEYFSETQRNKGNFPGRFSGRQFSNSRSEMNVSTLELGDSALYLCASSSDATGIYGYTFGSGTRLTVV.

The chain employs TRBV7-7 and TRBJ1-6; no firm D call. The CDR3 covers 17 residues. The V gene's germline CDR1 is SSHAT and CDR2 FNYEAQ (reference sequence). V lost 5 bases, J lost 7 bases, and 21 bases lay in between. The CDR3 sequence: CASSLLRVSAWNSPLHF. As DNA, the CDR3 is TGTGCCAGCAGCCTACTGAGGGTTAGCGCGTGGAATTCACCCCTCCACTTT.

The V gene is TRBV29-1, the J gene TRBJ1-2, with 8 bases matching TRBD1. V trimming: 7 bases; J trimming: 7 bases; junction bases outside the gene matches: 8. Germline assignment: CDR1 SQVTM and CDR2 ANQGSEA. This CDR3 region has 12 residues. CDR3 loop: CSDNRGIGGYTF. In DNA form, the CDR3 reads TGCAGCGACAACAGGGGGATCGGTGGCTACACCTTC.

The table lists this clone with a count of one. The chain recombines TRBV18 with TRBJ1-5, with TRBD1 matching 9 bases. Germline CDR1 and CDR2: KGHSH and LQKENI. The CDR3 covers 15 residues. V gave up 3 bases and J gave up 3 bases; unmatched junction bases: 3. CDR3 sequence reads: CASSPGTGSNQPQHF. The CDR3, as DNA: TGTGCCAGCTCACCCGGGACAGGGTCCAATCAGCCCCAGCATTTT.

In DNA, the CDR3 is TGTGCCAGCAGTTTAACAGGGGGCGCCAACTATGGCTACACCTTC. Its protein product is CASSLTGGANYGYTF. The chain employs TRBV28 and TRBJ1-2; TRBD1 agrees at 9 bases. Germline V lookup: CDR1 MDHEN, CDR2 SYDVKM. V lost 2 bases and J lost 2; bases outside the gene matches: 3. This CDR3 is built from 15 residues.

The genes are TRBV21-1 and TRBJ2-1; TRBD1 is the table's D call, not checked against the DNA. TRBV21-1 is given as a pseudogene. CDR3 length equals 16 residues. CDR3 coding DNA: TGTGCCAGCAACTCAATGGACAGGGAAATAAACAATGAGCAGTTCTTC. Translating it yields CASNSMDREINNEQFF.

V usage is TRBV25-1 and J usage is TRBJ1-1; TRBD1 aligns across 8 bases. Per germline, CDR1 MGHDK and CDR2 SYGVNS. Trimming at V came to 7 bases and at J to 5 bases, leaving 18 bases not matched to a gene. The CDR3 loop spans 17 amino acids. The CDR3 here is CASKSDAGGYRGTEAFF. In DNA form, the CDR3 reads TGTGCCAGCAAATCCGACGCAGGGGGCTACCGGGGGACTGAAGCTTTCTTT.

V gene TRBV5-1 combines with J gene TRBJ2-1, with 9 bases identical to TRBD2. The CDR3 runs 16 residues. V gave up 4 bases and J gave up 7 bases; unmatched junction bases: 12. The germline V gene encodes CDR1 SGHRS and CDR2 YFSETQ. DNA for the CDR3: TGCGCCAGCAGCCGTGACGGCGGGGGGGCGGGGAATGAGCAGTTCTTC. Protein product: CASSRDGGGAGNEQFF.

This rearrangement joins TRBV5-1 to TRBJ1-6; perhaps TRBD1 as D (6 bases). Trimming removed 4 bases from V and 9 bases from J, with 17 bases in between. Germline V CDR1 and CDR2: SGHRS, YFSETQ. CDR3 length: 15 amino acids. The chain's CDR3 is CASSTVQGGVSPLHF. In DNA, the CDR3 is TGCGCCAGCAGCACAGTACAGGGAGGAGTTTCACCCCTCCACTTT.

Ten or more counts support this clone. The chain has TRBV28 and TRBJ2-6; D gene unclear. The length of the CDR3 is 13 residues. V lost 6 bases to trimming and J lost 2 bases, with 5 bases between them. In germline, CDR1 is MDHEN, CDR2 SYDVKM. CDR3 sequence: CASRLPGANVLTF. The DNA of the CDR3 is TGTGCCAGCAGGTTACCTGGGGCCAACGTCCTGACTTTC.

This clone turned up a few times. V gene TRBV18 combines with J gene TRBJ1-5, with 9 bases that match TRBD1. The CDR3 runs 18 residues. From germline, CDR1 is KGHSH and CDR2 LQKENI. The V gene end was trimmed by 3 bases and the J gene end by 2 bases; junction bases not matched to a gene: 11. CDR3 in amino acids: CASSPGDREGFRNQPQHF. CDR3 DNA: TGTGCCAGCTCACCCGGGGACAGGGAAGGGTTTCGCAATCAGCCCCAGCATTTT.

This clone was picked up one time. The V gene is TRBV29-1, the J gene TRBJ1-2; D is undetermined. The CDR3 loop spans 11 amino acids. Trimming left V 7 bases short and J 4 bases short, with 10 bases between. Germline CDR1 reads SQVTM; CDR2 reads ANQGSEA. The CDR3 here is CSGYDPYGYTF. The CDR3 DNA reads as TGCAGCGGATACGACCCCTATGGCTACACCTTC.

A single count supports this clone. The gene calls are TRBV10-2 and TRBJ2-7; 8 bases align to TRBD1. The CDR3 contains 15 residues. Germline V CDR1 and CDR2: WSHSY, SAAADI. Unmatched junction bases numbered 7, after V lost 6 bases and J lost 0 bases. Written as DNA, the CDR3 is TGCGCCAGCAGCGCCGGGACAGGATCCTCCTACGAGCAGTACTTC. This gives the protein CASSAGTGSSYEQYF.

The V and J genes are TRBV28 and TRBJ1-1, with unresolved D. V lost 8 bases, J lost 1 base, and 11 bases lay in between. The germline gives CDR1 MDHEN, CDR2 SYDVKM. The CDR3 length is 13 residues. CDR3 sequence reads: CASLIWGNTEAFF. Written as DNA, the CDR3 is TGTGCCAGCCTAATTTGGGGGAACACTGAAGCTTTCTTT. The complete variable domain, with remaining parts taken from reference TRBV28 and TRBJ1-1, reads DVKVTQSSRYLVKRTGEKVFLECVQDMDHENMFWYRQDPGLGLRLIYFSYDVKMKEKGDIPEGYSVSREKKERFSLILESASTNQTSMYLCASLIWGNTEAFFGQGTRLTVV.

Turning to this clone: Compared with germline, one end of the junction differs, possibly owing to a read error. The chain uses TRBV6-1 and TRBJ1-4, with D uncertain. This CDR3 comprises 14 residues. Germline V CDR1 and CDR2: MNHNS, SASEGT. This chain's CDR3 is CASSRPGRAEKLFF. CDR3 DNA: TGTGCCAGCAGCCGACCCGGCAGAGCAGAAAAGCTGTTTTTT.

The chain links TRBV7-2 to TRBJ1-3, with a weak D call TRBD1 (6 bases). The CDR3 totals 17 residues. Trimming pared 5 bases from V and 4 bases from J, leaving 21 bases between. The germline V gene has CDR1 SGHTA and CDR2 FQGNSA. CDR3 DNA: TGTGCCAGCAGCCCGACCCGGCAAGGGGGAGCGGGAAACACCATATATTTT. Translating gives CASSPTRQGGAGNTIYF.

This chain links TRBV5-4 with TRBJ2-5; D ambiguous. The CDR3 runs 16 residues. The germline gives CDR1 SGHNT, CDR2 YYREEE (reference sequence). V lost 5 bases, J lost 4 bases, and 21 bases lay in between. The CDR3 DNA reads TGTGCCAGCAGATCCCAAGGCACGACTTGGGGAGAGACCCAGTACTTC. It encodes CASRSQGTTWGETQYF.

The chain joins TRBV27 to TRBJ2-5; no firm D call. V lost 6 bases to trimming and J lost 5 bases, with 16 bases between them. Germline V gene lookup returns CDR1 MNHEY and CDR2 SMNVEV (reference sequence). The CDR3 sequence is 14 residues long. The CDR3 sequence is CASSPSGPGETQYF. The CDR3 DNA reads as TGTGCCAGCAGCCCCTCTGGTCCGGGCGAGACCCAGTACTTC.

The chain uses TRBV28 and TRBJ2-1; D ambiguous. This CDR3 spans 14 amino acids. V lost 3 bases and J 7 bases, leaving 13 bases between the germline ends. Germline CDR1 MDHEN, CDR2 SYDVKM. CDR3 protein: CASSLQGRMNEQFF. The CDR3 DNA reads TGTGCCAGCAGTTTGCAAGGACGTATGAATGAGCAGTTCTTC.

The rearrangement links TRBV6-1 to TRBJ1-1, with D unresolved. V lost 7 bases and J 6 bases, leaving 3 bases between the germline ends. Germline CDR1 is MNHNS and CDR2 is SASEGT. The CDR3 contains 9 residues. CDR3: CASKAEAFF. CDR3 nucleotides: TGTGCCAGCAAGGCTGAAGCTTTCTTT.

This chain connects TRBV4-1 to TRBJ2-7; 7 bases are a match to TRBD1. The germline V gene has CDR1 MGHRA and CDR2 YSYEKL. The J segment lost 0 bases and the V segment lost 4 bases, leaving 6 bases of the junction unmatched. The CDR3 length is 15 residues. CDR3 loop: CASSPLDRSSYEQYF. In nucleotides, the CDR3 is TGCGCCAGCAGCCCCCTGGACAGGAGCTCCTACGAGCAGTACTTC.

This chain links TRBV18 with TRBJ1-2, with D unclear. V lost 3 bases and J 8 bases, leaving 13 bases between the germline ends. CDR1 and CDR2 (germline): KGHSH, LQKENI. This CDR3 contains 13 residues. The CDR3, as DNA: TGTGCCAGCTCACCGGACGGTTTGGAGGGCTACACCTTC. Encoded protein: CASSPDGLEGYTF.

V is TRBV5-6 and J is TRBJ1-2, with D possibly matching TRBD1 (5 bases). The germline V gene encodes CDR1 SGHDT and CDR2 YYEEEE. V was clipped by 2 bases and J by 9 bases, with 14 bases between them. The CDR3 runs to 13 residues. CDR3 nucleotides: TGTGCCAGCAGCTTTCTTTCGGGGGAAAGCTACACCTTC. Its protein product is CASSFLSGESYTF.

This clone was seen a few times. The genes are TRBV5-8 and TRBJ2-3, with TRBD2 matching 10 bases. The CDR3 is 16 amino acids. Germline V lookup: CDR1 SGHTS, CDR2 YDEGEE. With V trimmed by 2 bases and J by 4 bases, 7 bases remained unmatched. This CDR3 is CASSFVPSGGADTQYF. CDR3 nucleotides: TGTGCCAGCAGCTTTGTGCCTAGCGGGGGCGCAGATACGCAGTATTTT.

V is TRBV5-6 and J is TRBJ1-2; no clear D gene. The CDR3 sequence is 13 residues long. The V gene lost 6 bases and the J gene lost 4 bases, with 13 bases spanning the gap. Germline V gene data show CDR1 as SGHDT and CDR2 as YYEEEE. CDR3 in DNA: TGTGCCAGCACGCGGGAGCCTACCTATGGCTACACCTTC. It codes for CASTREPTYGYTF.

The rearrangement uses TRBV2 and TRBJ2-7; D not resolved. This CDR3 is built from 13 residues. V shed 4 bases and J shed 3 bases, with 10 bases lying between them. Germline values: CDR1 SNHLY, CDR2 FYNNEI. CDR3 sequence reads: CASSVSGFYEQYF. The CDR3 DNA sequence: TGTGCCAGCAGTGTTTCGGGCTTCTACGAGCAGTACTTC. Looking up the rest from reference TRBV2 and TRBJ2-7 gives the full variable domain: EPEVTQTPSHQVTQMGQEVILRCVPISNHLYFYWYRQILGQKVEFLVSFYNNEISEKSEIFDDQFSVERPDGSNFTLKIRSTKLEDSAMYFCASSVSGFYEQYFGPGTRLTVT.

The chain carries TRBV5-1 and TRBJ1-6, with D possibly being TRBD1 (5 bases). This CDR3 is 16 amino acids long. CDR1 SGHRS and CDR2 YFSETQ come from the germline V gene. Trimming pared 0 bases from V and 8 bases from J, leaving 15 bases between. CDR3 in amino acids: CASSLVSPRGDSPLHF. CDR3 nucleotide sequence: TGCGCCAGCAGCTTGGTCAGCCCCCGGGGGGATTCACCCCTCCACTTT.

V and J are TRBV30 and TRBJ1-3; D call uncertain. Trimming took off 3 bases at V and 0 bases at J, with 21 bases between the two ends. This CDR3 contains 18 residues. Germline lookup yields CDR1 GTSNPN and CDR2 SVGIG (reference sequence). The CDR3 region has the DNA TGTGCCTGGAGAGCCCCGGGGTCCAAGGAAGTCTCTGGAAACACCATATATTTT. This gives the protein CAWRAPGSKEVSGNTIYF.